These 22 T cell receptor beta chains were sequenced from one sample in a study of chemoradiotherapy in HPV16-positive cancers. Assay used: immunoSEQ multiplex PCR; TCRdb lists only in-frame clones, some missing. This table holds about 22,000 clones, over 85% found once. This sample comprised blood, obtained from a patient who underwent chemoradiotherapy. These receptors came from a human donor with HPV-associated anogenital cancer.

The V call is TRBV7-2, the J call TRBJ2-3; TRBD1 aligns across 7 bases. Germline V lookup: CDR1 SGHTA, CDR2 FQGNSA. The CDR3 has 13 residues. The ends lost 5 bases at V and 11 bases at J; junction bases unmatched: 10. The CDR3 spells CASSTGQVNLQYF. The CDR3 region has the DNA TGTGCCAGCAGCACAGGACAGGTGAATTTGCAGTATTTT. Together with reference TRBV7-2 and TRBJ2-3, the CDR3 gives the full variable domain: GAGVSQSPSNKVTEKGKDVELRCDPISGHTALYWYRQSLGQGLEFLIYFQGNSAPDKSGLPSDRFSAERTGGSVSTLTIQRTQQEDSAVYLCASSTGQVNLQYFGPGTRLTVL.

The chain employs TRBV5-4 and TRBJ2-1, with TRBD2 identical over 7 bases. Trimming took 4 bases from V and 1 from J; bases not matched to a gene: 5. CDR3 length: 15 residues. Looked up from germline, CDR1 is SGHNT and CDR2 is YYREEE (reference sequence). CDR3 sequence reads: CASSQAGRSYNEQFF. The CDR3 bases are TGTGCCAGCAGCCAAGCGGGGCGGTCCTACAATGAGCAGTTCTTC.

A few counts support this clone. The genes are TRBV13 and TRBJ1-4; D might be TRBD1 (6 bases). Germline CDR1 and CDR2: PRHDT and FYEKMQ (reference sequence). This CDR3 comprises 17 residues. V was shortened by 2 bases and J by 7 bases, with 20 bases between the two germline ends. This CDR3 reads CASSLRGGGSESEKLFF. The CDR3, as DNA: TGTGCCAGCAGCTTAAGGGGCGGGGGCTCTGAATCTGAAAAACTGTTTTTT.

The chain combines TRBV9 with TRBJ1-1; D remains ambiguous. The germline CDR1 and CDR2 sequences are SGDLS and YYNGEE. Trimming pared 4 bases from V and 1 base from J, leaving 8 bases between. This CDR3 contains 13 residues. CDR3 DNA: TGTGCCAGCAGCTCGACCGCGAACACTGAAGCTTTCTTT. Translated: CASSSTANTEAFF.

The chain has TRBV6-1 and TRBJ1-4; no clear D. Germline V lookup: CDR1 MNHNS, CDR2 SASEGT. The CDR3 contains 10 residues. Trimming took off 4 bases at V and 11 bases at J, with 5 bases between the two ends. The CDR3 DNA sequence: TGTGCCAGCAGTGTTGGGAAACTGTTTTTT. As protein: CASSVGKLFF.

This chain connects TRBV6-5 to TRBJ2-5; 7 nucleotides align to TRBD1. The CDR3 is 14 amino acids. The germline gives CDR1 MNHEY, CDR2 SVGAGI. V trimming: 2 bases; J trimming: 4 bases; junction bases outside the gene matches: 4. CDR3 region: CASSYLGQRETQYF. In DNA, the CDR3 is TGTGCCAGCAGTTACCTGGGACAGCGAGAGACCCAGTACTTC.

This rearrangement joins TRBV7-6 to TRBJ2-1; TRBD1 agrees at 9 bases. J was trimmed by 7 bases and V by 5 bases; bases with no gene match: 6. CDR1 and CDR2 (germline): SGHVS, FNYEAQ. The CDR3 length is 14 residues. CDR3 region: CASSKWDRDNEQFF. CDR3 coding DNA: TGTGCCAGCAGCAAATGGGACAGGGATAATGAGCAGTTCTTC.

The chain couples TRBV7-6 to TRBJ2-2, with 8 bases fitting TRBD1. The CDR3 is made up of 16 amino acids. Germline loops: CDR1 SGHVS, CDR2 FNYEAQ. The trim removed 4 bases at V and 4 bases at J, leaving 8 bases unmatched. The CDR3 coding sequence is TGTGCCAGCAGCTCCTTAGCAGGGACAGGCACCGGGGAGCTGTTTTTT. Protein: CASSSLAGTGTGELFF. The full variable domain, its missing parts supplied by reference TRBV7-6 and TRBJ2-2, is GAGVSQSPRYKVTKRGQDVALRCDPISGHVSLYWYRQALGQGPEFLTYFNYEAQQDKSGLPNDRFSAERPEGSISTLTIQRTEQRDSAMYRCASSSLAGTGTGELFFGEGSRLTVL.

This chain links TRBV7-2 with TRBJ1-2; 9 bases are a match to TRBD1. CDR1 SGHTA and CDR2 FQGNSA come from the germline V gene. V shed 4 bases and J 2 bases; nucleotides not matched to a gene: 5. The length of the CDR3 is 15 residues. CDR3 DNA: TGTGCCAGCAGCTCCCCGGGACAGGGAAACTATGGCTACACCTTC. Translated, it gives CASSSPGQGNYGYTF.

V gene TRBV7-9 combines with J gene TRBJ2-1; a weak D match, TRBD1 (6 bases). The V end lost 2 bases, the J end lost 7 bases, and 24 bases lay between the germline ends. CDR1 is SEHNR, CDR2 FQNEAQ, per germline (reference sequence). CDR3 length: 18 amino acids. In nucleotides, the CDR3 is TGTGCCAGCAGCTTACCCCCCTTCAGAGGGGGTTCGGGAAATGAGCAGTTCTTC. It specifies CASSLPPFRGGSGNEQFF.

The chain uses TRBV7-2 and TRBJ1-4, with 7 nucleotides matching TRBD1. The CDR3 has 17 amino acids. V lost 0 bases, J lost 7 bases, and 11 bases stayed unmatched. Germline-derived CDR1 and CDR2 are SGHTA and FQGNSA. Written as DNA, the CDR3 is TGTGCCAGCAGCTTAGCGGACGGAGGGGGCGAAAGTGAAAAACTGTTTTTT. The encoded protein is CASSLADGGGESEKLFF.

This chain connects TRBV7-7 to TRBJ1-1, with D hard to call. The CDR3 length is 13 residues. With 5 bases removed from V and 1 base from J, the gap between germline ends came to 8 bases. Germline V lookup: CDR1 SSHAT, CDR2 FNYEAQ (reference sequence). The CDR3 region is CASSADSNTEAFF. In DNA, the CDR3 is TGTGCCAGCAGCGCTGATTCGAACACTGAAGCTTTCTTT.

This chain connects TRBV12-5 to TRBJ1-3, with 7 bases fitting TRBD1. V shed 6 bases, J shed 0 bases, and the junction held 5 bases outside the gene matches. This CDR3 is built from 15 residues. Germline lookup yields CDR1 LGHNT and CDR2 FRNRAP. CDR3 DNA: TGTGCTAGTGGCACAGGGGTAATCTCTGGAAACACCATATATTTT. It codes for CASGTGVISGNTIYF.

This CDR3 is CASSEGGGLYNEQFF. The CDR3 DNA sequence: TGTGCCAGCAGTGAAGGAGGGGGCCTTTACAATGAGCAGTTCTTC. This chain joins TRBV2 and TRBJ2-1; TRBD1 aligns across 7 bases. Germline CDR1 reads SNHLY; CDR2 reads FYNNEI. V shed 1 base and J 4 bases; nucleotides not matched to a gene: 4. This CDR3 comprises 15 residues.

Here the CDR3 reads CASSDSERDGGELFF. The CDR3 DNA reads TGTGCCAGCAGTGACTCAGAACGGGACGGCGGGGAGCTGTTTTTT. The chain has TRBV6-4 and TRBJ2-2, with D possibly being TRBD1 or TRBD2 (5 bases each). CDR1 and CDR2 from the germline V gene are MRHNA and SNTAGT. V was clipped by 0 bases and J by 7 bases, with 12 bases between them. This CDR3 has 15 amino acids.

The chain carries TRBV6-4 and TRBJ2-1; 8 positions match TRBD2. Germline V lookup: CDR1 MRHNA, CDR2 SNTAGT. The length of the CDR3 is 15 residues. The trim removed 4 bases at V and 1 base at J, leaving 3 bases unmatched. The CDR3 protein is CASSVTSVSYNEQFF. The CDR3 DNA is TGTGCCAGCAGTGTGACTAGCGTTTCCTACAATGAGCAGTTCTTC.

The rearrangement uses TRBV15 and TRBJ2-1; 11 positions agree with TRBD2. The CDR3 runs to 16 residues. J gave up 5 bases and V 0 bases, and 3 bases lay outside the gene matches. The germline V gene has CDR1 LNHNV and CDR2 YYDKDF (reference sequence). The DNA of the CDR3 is TGTGCCACCAGCAGAGATATAGCGGGGGGGGACAATGAGCAGTTCTTC. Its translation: CATSRDIAGGDNEQFF.

As DNA, the CDR3 is TGTGCCAGCAGTCAGACAGGGAGGAACACTGAAGCTTTCTTT. It codes for CASSQTGRNTEAFF. The chain carries TRBV6-5 and TRBJ1-1; 7 bases are a match to TRBD1. The germline V gene has CDR1 MNHEY and CDR2 SVGAGI. The CDR3 extends over 14 amino acids. Unmatched junction bases numbered 4, after V lost 5 bases and J lost 1 base.

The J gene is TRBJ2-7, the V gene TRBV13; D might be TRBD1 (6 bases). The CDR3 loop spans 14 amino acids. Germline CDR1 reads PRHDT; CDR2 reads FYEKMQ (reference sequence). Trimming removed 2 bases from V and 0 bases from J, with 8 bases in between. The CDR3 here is CASSLRTASYEQYF. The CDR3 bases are TGTGCCAGCAGCTTAAGGACAGCCTCCTACGAGCAGTACTTC.

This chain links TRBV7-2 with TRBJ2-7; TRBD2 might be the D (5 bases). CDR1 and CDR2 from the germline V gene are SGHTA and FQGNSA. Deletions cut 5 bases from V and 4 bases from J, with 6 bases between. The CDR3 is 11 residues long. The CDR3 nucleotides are TGTGCCAGCAGCCCGGGATACGAGCAGTACTTC. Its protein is CASSPGYEQYF.

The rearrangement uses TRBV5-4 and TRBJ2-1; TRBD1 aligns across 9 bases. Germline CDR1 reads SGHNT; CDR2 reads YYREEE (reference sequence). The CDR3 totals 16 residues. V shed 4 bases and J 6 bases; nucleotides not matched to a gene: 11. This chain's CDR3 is CASSNNRGHVSNEQFF. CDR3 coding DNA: TGTGCCAGCAGCAATAACAGGGGGCACGTTAGCAATGAGCAGTTCTTC.

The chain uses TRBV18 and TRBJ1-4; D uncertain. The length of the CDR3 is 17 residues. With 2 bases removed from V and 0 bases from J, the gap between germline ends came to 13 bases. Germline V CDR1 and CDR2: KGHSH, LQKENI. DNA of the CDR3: TGTGCCAGCTCACCAGCTAATCGGATTACAACTAATGAAAAACTGTTTTTT. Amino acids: CASSPANRITTNEKLFF. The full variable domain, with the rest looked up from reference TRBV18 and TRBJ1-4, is NAGVMQNPRHLVRRRGQEARLRCSPMKGHSHVYWYRQLPEEGLKFMVYLQKENIIDESGMPKERFSAEFPKEGPSILRIQQVVRGDSAAYFCASSPANRITTNEKLFFGSGTQLSVL.